This T cell receptor beta chain was sequenced during a study of T cell repertoires in cytomegalovirus infection. Study information: Recently identified HLA-C-restricted CMV epitopes were used, and well-studied HLA-B-restricted CMV epitopes were used as well. CMV infection plus the matching HLA type was flagged by public TCR beta signatures.

The CDR3 is 15 amino acids. V shed 6 bases and J shed 4 bases, with 18 bases lying between them. CDR1 SGHTA and CDR2 FQGNSA come from the germline V gene. Regarding this clonotype: The antigen is unknown.

Points from the study as a whole: HLA-C-restricted CMV-specific TCR beta clonotypes prevailed in the ex vivo response. Cumulative frequency (of public TCR beta family members) identified carriers of CMV plus the relevant HLA.

TCRdb re-derived calls from the reads in MiXCR, one entry per CDR3 protein. Of about 110,000 distinct CDR3 sequences in the sample, under 45% were seen once. Sequencing was performed on CD8+ T cells from cultured PBMCs, taken from culture after CMV antigen stimulation. The chain links TRBV7-2 to TRBJ1-2; TRBD1 is a possible D gene (5 bases). The sequence derives from a human donor in good health (CMV status not recorded). Some clones in this sample may be carry-over from other donors' samples. The CDR3 DNA reads TGTGCCAGCAGTCACCCACAGGATGGGGCCTATGGCTACACCTTC. Amino acid sequence: CASSHPQDGAYGYTF.